This T cell receptor (beta chain) comes out of a study of identical twins' blood T cells. Study conclusions and caveats: V gene usage reportedly matched far better within twin pairs than unrelated donors. Environmental influences on twin similarity could not be excluded.

In germline, CDR1 is SGHAT, CDR2 FQNNGV. The CDR3 runs to 17 residues. V was clipped by 1 base and J by 0 bases; unmatched bases: 8. TCR cDNA libraries came from RNA via a modified published protocol. In TCRdb, the 5' RACE reads were re-called with MiXCR into one record per CDR3 protein. In the table there are fewer than 450,000 distinct CDR3 sequences, roughly 30% of which are singletons. This clonotype was counted only a few times. Its antigen is still unknown. Likely shared infections and vaccines: all three twin pairs were reared together. This chain uses TRBV11-2 with TRBJ1-1; 7 bases are a match to TRBD1. Sequenced sample: PBMCs. The TCR comes from a woman between 18 and 50 years old in good health. The CDR3 loop is CASSLGTGRTLNTEAFF. CDR3 in DNA: TGTGCCAGCAGCTTAGGGACAGGCCGGACCCTGAACACTGAAGCTTTCTTT.